Given below is one T cell receptor beta chain in context. The antigen remains undetermined. Vbeta (60) and Jbeta (13) primers were used in the PCR. Here immunoSEQ multiplex PCR was the method, and the copy in TCRdb shows in-frame clones only, minus some. The table includes roughly 150,000 clones, 65% to 85% detected once. Germline V gene data show CDR1 as SQVTM and CDR2 as ANQGSEA. The junction had 7 bases not matched to a gene; V was cut back by 7 bases and J by 5 bases. This CDR3 is built from 12 residues. The sample originates from a study of cytomegalovirus exposure and HLA in healthy donors. Study outcomes and limitations: Follow-up analysis seemed to connect common viral pathogens with several of the most significant clusters identified. Later work found most CMV-associated TCR beta chains apparently HLA-restricted.

The receptor was isolated from a male donor in good health and CMV-seronegative. Sequencing was carried out using PBMCs. The rearrangement joins TRBV29-1 to TRBJ1-1; 7 bases match TRBD1. This CDR3 is CSAAGGGTEAFF. In nucleotides, the CDR3 is TGCAGCGCCGCAGGGGGTGGTACTGAAGCTTTCTTT.